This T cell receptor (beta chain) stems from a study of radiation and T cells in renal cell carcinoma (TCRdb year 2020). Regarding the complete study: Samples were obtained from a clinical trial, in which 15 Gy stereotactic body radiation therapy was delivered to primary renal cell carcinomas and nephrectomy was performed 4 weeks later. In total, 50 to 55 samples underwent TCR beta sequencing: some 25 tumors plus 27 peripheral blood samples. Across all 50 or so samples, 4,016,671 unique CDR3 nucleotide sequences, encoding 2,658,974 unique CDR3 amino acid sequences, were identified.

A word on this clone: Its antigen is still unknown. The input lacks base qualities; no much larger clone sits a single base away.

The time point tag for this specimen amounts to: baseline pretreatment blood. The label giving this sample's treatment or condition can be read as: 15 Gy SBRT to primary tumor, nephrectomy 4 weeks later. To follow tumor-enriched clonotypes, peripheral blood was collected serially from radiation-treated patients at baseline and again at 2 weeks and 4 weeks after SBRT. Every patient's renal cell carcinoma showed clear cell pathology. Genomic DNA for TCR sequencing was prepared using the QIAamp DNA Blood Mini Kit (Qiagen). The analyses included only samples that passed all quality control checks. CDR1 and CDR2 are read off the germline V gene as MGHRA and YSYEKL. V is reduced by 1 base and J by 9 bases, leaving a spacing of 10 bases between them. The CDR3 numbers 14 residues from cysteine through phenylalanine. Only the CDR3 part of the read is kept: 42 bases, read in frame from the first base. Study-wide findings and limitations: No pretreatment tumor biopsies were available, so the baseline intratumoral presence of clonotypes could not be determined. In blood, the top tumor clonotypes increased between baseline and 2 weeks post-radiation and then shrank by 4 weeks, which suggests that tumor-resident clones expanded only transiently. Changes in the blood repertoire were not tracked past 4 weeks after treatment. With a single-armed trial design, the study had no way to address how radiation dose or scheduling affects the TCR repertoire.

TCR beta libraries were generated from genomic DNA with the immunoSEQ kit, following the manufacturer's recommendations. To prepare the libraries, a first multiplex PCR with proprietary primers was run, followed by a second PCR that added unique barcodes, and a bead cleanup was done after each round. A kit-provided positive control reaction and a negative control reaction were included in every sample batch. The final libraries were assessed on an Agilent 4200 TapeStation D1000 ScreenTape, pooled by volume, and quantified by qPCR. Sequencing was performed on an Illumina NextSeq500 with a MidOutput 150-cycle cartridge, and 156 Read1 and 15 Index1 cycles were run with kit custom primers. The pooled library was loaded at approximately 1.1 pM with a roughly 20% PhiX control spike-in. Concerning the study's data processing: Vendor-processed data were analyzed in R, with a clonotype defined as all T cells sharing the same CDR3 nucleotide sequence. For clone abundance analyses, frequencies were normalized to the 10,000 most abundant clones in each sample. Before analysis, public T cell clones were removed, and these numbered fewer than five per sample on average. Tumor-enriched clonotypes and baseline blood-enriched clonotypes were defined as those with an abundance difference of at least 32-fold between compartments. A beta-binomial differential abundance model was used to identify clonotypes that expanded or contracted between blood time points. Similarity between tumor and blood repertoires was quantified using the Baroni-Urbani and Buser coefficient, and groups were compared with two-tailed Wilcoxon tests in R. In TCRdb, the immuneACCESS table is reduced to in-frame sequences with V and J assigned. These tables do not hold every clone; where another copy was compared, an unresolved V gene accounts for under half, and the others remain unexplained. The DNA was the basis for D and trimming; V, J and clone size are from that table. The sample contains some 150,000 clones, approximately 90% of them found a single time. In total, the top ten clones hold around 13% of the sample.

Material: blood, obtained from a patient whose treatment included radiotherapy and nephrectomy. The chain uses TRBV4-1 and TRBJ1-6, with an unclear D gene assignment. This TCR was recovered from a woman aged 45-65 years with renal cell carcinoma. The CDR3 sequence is CASSQVQGGSPLHF. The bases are TGCGCCAGCAGCCAAGTGCAAGGCGGTTCACCCCTCCACTTT.